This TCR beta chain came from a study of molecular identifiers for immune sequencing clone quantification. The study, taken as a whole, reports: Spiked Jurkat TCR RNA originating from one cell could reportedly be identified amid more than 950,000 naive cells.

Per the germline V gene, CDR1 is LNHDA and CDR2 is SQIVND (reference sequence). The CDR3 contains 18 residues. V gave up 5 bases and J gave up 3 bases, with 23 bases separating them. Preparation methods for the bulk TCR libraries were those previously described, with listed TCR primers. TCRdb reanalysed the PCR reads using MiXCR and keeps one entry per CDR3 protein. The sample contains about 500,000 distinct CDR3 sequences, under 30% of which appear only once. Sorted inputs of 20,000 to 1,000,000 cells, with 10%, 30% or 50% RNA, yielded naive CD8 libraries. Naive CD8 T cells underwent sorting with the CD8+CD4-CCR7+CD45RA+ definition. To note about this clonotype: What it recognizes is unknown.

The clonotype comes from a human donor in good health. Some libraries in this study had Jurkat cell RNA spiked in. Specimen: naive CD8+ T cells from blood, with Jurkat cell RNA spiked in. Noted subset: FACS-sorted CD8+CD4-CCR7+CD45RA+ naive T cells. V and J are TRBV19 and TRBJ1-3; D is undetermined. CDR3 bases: TGTGCCAGTAGTCTCGACACCCCGCCGTCCCCGATTGGAAACACCATATATTTT. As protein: CASSLDTPPSPIGNTIYF.